Following are 18 T cell receptor beta chains from one sample sequenced in a study of blood T cell repertoires in COVID-19. Profiling relied on immunoSEQ multiplex PCR, and the TCRdb table lists in-frame clones only, not all of them. The repertoire holds fewer than 600,000 clones, with 88% as singletons. The sequencing input was PBMCs or T cells enriched from blood (not recorded which). These receptors were taken from a middle-aged woman who had recovered from COVID-19.

The genes are TRBV5-1 and TRBJ1-5, with D possibly TRBD1 on 6 matching bases. This CDR3 region has 15 residues. Germline lookup yields CDR1 SGHRS and CDR2 YFSETQ. The germline V and J ends were trimmed by 4 bases and 1 base, with 12 bases remaining between them. The CDR3 nucleotides read TGCGCCAGCAGCCTCCAGGGGTTAAGCAATCAGCCCCAGCATTTT. Protein product: CASSLQGLSNQPQHF.

This chain links TRBV29-1 with TRBJ2-1; 8 bases fit TRBD1. Germline V gives CDR1 SQVTM, CDR2 ANQGSEA. The CDR3 totals 13 residues. The J segment lost 9 bases and the V segment lost 6 bases, leaving 10 bases of the junction unmatched. This CDR3 reads CSVEGQVFTEQFF. CDR3 nucleotide sequence: TGCAGCGTGGAGGGACAGGTTTTCACTGAGCAGTTCTTC.

This clone occurred once. The chain recombines TRBV29-1 with TRBJ1-1, with D perhaps matching TRBD1 (5 bases). Trimming stripped 0 bases from V and 6 bases from J, with 11 bases between. The length of the CDR3 is 13 residues. The germline gives CDR1 SQVTM, CDR2 ANQGSEA. CDR3 DNA sequence: TGCAGCGTTGAAGATCAGGGAACCCCTGAAGCTTTCTTT. Translated: CSVEDQGTPEAFF.

V gene TRBV19 combines with J gene TRBJ1-2, with 7 bases fitting TRBD1. Trimming at V came to 1 base and at J to 4 bases, leaving 9 bases not matched to a gene. The CDR3 is 16 amino acids. The germline V gene has CDR1 LNHDA and CDR2 SQIVND (reference sequence). The CDR3: CASSIADQGGFYGYTF. CDR3 nucleotide sequence: TGTGCCAGTAGTATAGCGGATCAAGGGGGCTTCTATGGCTACACCTTC.

This clone was picked up one time. V and J are TRBV11-2 and TRBJ1-5; 8 bases agree with TRBD1. Trimming took 4 bases from V and 5 from J; bases not matched to a gene: 10. The CDR3 sequence is 16 residues long. Germline assignment: CDR1 SGHAT and CDR2 FQNNGV. The CDR3 region has the DNA TGTGCCAGCAGCTACCAGGACAGGGCAGGTGATCAGCCCCAGCATTTT. Its translation: CASSYQDRAGDQPQHF. Complete variable domain (other parts from reference TRBV11-2 and TRBJ1-5): EAGVAQSPRYKIIEKRQSVAFWCNPISGHATLYWYQQILGQGPKLLIQFQNNGVVDDSQLPKDRFSAERLKGVDSTLKIQPAKLEDSAVYLCASSYQDRAGDQPQHFGDGTRLSIL.

The genes are TRBV4-3 and TRBJ2-7; 7 nucleotides line up with TRBD1. The CDR3 covers 16 residues. From germline, CDR1 is LGHNA and CDR2 YSLEER. V dropped 0 bases and J dropped 3; count of bases not matched to a gene: 8. CDR3 protein: CASSQDRPGGFYEQYF. The CDR3 DNA sequence: TGCGCCAGCAGCCAAGATAGACCAGGGGGTTTCTACGAGCAGTACTTC.

V is TRBV6-5 and J is TRBJ2-7; D not resolved. Germline CDR1 MNHEY, CDR2 SVGAGI. Between the trimmed V and J ends, which lost 3 bases and 4 bases, there was a span of 10 bases. This CDR3 contains 13 residues. The CDR3: CASSYVPTYEQYF. For the CDR3, the DNA is TGTGCCAGCAGTTATGTCCCTACTTACGAGCAGTACTTC.

This chain connects TRBV6-5 to TRBJ1-2, with D possibly TRBD1 on 6 matching bases. The V gene's germline CDR1 is MNHEY and CDR2 SVGAGI. The CDR3 has 15 amino acids. V lost 4 bases, J lost 4 bases, and 16 bases lay in between. The CDR3 sequence is CASSSYREGGYGYTF. The DNA for the CDR3 is TGTGCCAGCAGTTCTTACAGGGAGGGCGGCTATGGCTACACCTTC.

V and J are TRBV4-1 and TRBJ1-1; the D is unclear. This CDR3 contains 13 residues. Germline V gene lookup returns CDR1 MGHRA and CDR2 YSYEKL. V gave up 4 bases and J gave up 7 bases, with 13 bases separating them. CDR3 sequence: CASSPMVEYEAFF. CDR3 nucleotides: TGCGCCAGCAGCCCTATGGTAGAGTATGAAGCTTTCTTT.

This chain joins TRBV18 and TRBJ1-1, with D hard to call. This CDR3 is built from 13 residues. Looked up from germline, CDR1 is KGHSH and CDR2 is LQKENI. The V and J ends lost 4 bases and 2 bases respectively, with 8 bases between them. The CDR3 reads CASSRDLNTEAFF. In nucleotides, the CDR3 is TGTGCCAGCTCACGAGATCTTAACACTGAAGCTTTCTTT.

This clone came up once. The rearrangement uses TRBV3-1 (or the pseudogene TRBV3-2) and TRBJ2-1; 10 nucleotides align to TRBD2. The J segment lost 7 bases and the V segment lost 0 bases, leaving 6 bases of the junction unmatched. The germline gives CDR1 LGHDT, CDR2 YNNKEL (reference sequence). The length of the CDR3 is 16 residues. The CDR3 protein is CASSQDRASGRNEQFF. The CDR3 DNA is TGTGCCAGCAGCCAAGATCGGGCTAGCGGGAGAAATGAGCAGTTCTTC.

The rearrangement links TRBV14 to TRBJ1-3; D is possibly TRBD1 (5 bases). Germline V gives CDR1 SGHDN, CDR2 FVKESK. The V end was cut by 4 bases, the J end by 0 bases, with 19 bases between. CDR3 length: 18 amino acids. CDR3 sequence (DNA): TGTGCCAGCAGCCGACTCGGGCAGGGAGGGAACTCTGGAAACACCATATATTTT. Protein product: CASSRLGQGGNSGNTIYF.

This chain uses TRBV6-2 or TRBV6-3 with TRBJ1-2, with D uncertain. V gave up 4 bases and J gave up 5 bases, with 17 bases separating them. The CDR3 sequence is 15 residues long. CDR1 is MNHEY and CDR2 is SVGEGT in the germline V gene. The CDR3 reads CASSSPGREHYGYTF. CDR3 coding DNA: TGTGCCAGCAGTTCCCCGGGTAGGGAGCATTATGGCTACACCTTC.

The chain couples TRBV4-3 to TRBJ2-7; 8 bases are a match to TRBD1. This CDR3 comprises 19 residues. The germline V gene has CDR1 LGHNA and CDR2 YSLEER. Losses at the gene ends were 4 bases for V and 2 bases for J; bases not matched to a gene: 19. The CDR3 spells CASSRGRGRIFPLTYEQYF. The CDR3 DNA reads as TGCGCCAGCAGCCGGGGCAGGGGGCGAATATTTCCCCTTACCTACGAGCAGTACTTC.

The genes are TRBV5-6 and TRBJ1-5; D not certain. CDR3 length: 17 amino acids. The germline CDR1 and CDR2 sequences are SGHDT and YYEEEE. V dropped 4 bases and J dropped 0 bases, with 17 bases sitting between them. CDR3 nucleotide sequence: TGTGCCAGCAGCCCCAAGGACTCAGCTTATAGCAATCAGCCCCAGCATTTT. Translated, it gives CASSPKDSAYSNQPQHF.

This clone was counted a few times. The rearrangement links TRBV18 to TRBJ1-3; 7 positions agree with TRBD1. CDR1 and CDR2 from the germline V gene are KGHSH and LQKENI. The CDR3 totals 14 residues. The V segment lost 8 bases and the J segment 0 bases; nucleotides outside the gene matches: 4. DNA for the CDR3: TGTGCCAGCGCGGGACAGATCTCTGGAAACACCATATATTTT. It specifies CASAGQISGNTIYF.

V is TRBV11-3 and J is TRBJ2-7; TRBD2 matches 7 bases. The junction had 10 bases not matched to a gene; V was cut back by 5 bases and J by 0 bases. This CDR3 spans 16 amino acids. Germline CDR1 and CDR2: SGHNT and YENEEA. The CDR3 spells CASSPPFGRNSYEQYF. DNA of the CDR3: TGTGCCAGCAGCCCACCCTTCGGGAGGAACTCCTACGAGCAGTACTTC.

J is TRBJ1-3 and V is TRBV6-4, with 9 bases matching TRBD1. With 5 bases clipped from V and 2 bases from J, the junction kept 10 bases outside the gene matches. This CDR3 has 17 residues. Germline CDR1 reads MRHNA; CDR2 reads SNTAGT. This CDR3 reads CASSRYYRDRAGNTIYF. The CDR3 bases are TGTGCCAGCAGTCGATATTACCGGGACAGGGCTGGAAACACCATATATTTT.